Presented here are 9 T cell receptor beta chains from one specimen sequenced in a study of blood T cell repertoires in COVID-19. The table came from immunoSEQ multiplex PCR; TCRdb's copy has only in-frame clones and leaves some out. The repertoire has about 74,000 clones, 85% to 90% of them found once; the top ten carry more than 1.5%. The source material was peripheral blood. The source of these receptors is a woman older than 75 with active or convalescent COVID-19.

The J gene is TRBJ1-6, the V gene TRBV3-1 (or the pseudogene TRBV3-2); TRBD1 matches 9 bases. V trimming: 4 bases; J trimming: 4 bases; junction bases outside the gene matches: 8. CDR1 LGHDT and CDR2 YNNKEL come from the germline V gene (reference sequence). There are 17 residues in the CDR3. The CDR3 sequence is CASSLGTGRAYNSPLHF. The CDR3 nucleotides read TGTGCCAGCAGCCTCGGGACAGGGCGAGCTTATAATTCACCCCTCCACTTT.

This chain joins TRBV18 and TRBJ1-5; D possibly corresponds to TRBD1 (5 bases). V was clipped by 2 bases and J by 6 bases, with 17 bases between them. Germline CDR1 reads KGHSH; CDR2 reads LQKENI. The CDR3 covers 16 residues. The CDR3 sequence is CASSPGWQGGSQPQHF. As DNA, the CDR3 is TGTGCCAGCTCACCAGGGTGGCAGGGAGGCAGTCAGCCCCAGCATTTT.

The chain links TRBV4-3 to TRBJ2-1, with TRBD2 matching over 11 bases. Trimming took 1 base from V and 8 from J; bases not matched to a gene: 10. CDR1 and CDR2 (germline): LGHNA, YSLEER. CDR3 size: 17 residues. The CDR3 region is CASSQGPGLAVFDEQFF. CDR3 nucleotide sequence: TGCGCCAGCAGCCAAGGTCCGGGACTAGCGGTTTTCGATGAGCAGTTCTTC.

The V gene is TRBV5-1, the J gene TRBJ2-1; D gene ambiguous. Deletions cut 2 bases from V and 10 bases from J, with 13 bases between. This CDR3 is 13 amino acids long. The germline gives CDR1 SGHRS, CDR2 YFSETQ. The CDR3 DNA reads TGCGCCAGCAGCTTTAGTCGTGACGGGGAGCAGTTCTTC. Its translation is CASSFSRDGEQFF.

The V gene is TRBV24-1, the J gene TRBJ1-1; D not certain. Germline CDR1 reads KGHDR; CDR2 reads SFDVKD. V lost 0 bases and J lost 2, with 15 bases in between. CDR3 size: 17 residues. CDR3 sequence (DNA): TGTGCCACCAGTGATTTGACCCCAGGCCGGCTAAACACTGAAGCTTTCTTT. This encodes CATSDLTPGRLNTEAFF.

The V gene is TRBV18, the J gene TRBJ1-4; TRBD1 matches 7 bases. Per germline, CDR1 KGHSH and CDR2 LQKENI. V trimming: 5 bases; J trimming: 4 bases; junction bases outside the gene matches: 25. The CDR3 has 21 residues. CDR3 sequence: CASSIRQGRMDLRVGNEKLFF. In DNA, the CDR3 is TGTGCCAGCTCAATTCGACAGGGAAGGATGGACCTTCGGGTGGGTAATGAAAAACTGTTTTTT. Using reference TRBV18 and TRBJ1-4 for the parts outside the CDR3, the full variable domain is NAGVMQNPRHLVRRRGQEARLRCSPMKGHSHVYWYRQLPEEGLKFMVYLQKENIIDESGMPKERFSAEFPKEGPSILRIQQVVRGDSAAYFCASSIRQGRMDLRVGNEKLFFGSGTQLSVL.

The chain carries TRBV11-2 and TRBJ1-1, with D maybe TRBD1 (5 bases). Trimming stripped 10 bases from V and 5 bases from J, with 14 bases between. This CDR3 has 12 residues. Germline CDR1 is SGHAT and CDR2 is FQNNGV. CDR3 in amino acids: CATLGGVTEAFF. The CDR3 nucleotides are TGTGCCACTCTGGGGGGGGTTACTGAAGCTTTCTTT.

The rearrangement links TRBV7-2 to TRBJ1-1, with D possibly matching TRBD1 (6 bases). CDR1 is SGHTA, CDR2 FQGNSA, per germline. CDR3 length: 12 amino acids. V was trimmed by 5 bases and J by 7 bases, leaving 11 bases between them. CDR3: CASSKGVGEAFF. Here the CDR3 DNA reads TGTGCCAGCAGCAAGGGGGTCGGTGAAGCTTTCTTT.

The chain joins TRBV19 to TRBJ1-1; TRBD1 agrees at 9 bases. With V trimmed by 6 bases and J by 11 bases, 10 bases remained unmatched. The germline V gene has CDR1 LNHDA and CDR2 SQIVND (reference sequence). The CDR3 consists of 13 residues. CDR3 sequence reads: CASRATRDRAAFF. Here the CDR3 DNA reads TGTGCCAGTAGAGCGACCCGGGACAGGGCGGCTTTCTTT.